This is a list of T cell receptor beta chains from one sample in a study of CD8+CD57+ T cells in acquired aplastic anemia. TCRdb independently ran MiXCR on the reads; one entry per CDR3 protein. The sample has hundreds of thousands of distinct CDR3 sequences, about two thirds seen once. Sequenced input: sorted CD4+, CD8+, or CD8+CD57+ T cells (not recorded which) from PBMCs. These receptors all come from a human donor in good health, serving as a control. Each CDR3 is given with its conserved first and last residue. A D gene is named only where the DNA matches it firmly. Only some rows state a clone size, as once, few, many or a class for expanded clones.

j_call v_call clone_size d_call cdr3_aa cdr3_nt
TRBJ1-3 TRBV3-1 many . CASSQGGAGNTIYF TGTGCCAGCAGCCAAGGAGGAGCTGGAAACACCATATATTTT
TRBJ1-1 TRBV10-3 once . CAISSDRHEAFF TGTGCCATCAGTTCCGACAGACATGAAGCTTTCTTT
TRBJ2-3 TRBV10-1 few . CASSDSSGTQCF TGCGCCAGCAGCGACTCATCGGGTACGCAGTGTTTT
TRBJ2-7 TRBV11-3 . . CASSLSPLVYEQYF TGTGCCAGCAGCTTATCGCCTTTAGTCTACGAGCAGTACTTC
TRBJ1-2 TRBV20-1 . . CSARGGGYTF TGCAGTGCTAGAGGGGGTGGCTACACCTTC
TRBJ1-2 TRBV7-8 . TRBD1 CASSLGPGTGIGYYTF TGTGCCAGCAGCTTAGGTCCGGGGACAGGTATCGGCTACTACACCTTC
TRBJ2-7 TRBV12-5 many . CASGLARGYIYEQYF TGTGCTAGTGGTTTGGCGAGGGGGTACATCTACGAGCAGTACTTC
TRBJ1-3 TRBV2 . . CASSDPPRGLSGNTIYF TGTGCCAGCAGTGATCCCCCTAGGGGGTTAAGTGGAAACACCATATATTTT
TRBJ1-2 TRBV6-5 many TRBD1 CASSYSPDRGYGYTF TGTGCCAGCAGTTACTCACCAGACAGGGGCTATGGCTACACCTTC
TRBJ2-1 TRBV2 . . CASSPDGRGRGEQFF TGTGCCAGCAGCCCCGACGGGCGGGGGAGGGGGGAGCAGTTCTTC
TRBJ2-2 TRBV7-3 . . CASSFRYTGELFF TGTGCCAGCAGCTTTCGGTACACCGGGGAGCTGTTTTTC
TRBJ2-1 TRBV4-3 many TRBD2 CASSQVTSGGYNEQFF TGCGCCAGCAGCCAAGTGACTAGCGGGGGTTACAATGAGCAGTTCTTC
TRBJ2-1 TRBV7-2 . TRBD2 CASSSGLAGGFTNEQFF TGTGCCAGCAGCTCGGGGCTAGCGGGGGGTTTTACGAATGAGCAGTTCTTC
TRBJ1-2 TRBV7-9 . . CAIRKDTEAIFGHTF TGTGCCATCCGTAAGGACACTGAAGCTATCTTTGGACACACCTTC
TRBJ1-2 TRBV7-2 many . CASTPRSGQGYTF TGTGCCAGCACCCCGAGGTCAGGGCAAGGCTACACCTTC
TRBJ2-7 TRBV5-1 . . CASSLGEGRGEQYF TGCGCCAGCAGCTTGGGCGAAGGTCGCGGCGAGCAGTACTTC
TRBJ1-4 TRBV7-9 many . CASSSTRSTNEKLFF TGTGCCAGCAGCTCGACACGTTCAACTAATGAAAAACTGTTTTTT
TRBJ1-5 TRBV19 . TRBD1 CASSGTGGHQLKHF TGTGCCAGTTCCGGGACAGGGGGCCATCAGCTAAAGCATTTT
TRBJ2-3 TRBV15 . TRBD2 CATSREGTSGGTDTQYF TGTGCCACCAGCAGAGAGGGGACTAGCGGGGGCACAGATACGCAGTATTTT
TRBJ1-5 TRBV5-1 once . CASSVGGRPLHF TGTGCCAGCAGTGTGGGGGGAAGGCCCCTGCATTTT
TRBJ1-2 TRBV2 . . CASSMDWGDEYTF TGTGCCAGCAGCATGGACTGGGGGGATGAGTACACCTTC
TRBJ1-3 TRBV9 many . CASSPGESSGNTIYF TGTGCCAGCAGCCCAGGGGAATCCTCTGGAAACACCATATATTTT
TRBJ2-3 TRBV7-2 . . CASSLAGVNTQYFYF TGTGCCAGCAGCTTAGCGGGGGTAAACACCCAGTACTTCTATTTT
TRBJ2-5 TRBV9 . . CASSVDKQAGLQYF TGTGCCAGCAGCGTAGACAAACAGGCGGGGCTTCAGTACTTC
TRBJ1-6 TRBV6-1 many . CASSGREGDRALHF TGTGCCAGCAGTGGCCGGGAGGGGGATAGGGCCCTCCACTTT
TRBJ2-7 TRBV20-1 once . CSAPPPGTYEQYF TGCAGTGCTCCACCGCCGGGCACCTACGAGCAGTACTTC
TRBJ2-7 TRBV4-3 . TRBD1 CASSQEITGGEQYF TGCGCCAGCAGCCAAGAGATTACAGGGGGCGAGCAGTACTTC
TRBJ1-1 TRBV7-4 . . CASSREGGGAFF TGTGCCAGCAGCCGGGAGGGGGGTGGAGCTTTCTTT
TRBJ2-1 TRBV12-3/TRBV12-4 . . CASSAKGTREFF TGTGCCAGCAGCGCTAAGGGAACAAGGGAGTTCTTC
TRBJ2-3 TRBV30 . . CAWSVDRRTSTDTQYF TGTGCCTGGAGTGTCGACAGGAGAACTAGCACAGATACGCAGTATTTT
TRBJ2-5 TRBV20-1 once . CSARVGDSQETQYF TGCAGTGCTAGGGTGGGAGACTCCCAAGAGACCCAGTACTTC
TRBJ1-5 TRBV3-1 many TRBD1 CASSPAEGAQPQHF TGTGCCAGCAGCCCCGCGGAGGGGGCTCAGCCCCAGCATTTT
TRBJ1-2 TRBV20-1 . . CSARDKCSPRYTF TGCAGTGCAAGGGACAAGTGTTCACCCCGCTACACCTTC
TRBJ2-7 TRBV12-3/TRBV12-4 . TRBD2 CASSEGSGGQSYEQYF TGTGCCAGCAGCGAGGGTAGCGGGGGCCAATCCTACGAGCAGTACTTC
TRBJ1-2 TRBV4-3 . . CASSWQESNYGYTF TGCGCCAGCAGCTGGCAGGAGTCTAACTATGGCTACACCTTC
TRBJ1-5 TRBV7-9 many . CASSSDLIGNQPQHF TGTGCCAGCAGCTCCGACCTTATAGGTAATCAGCCCCAGCATTTT
TRBJ2-5 TRBV20-1 few TRBD2 CSARIRRGGRETQYF TGCAGTGCTAGAATAAGGCGGGGGGGCCGGGAGACCCAGTACTTC
TRBJ2-7 TRBV15 few . CATSRDLGEEQYF TGTGCCACCAGCAGAGATTTGGGGGAAGAGCAGTACTTC
TRBJ2-7 TRBV2 . . CASSPQGPYGQYF TGTGCCAGCAGTCCGCAGGGGCCCTACGGGCAGTACTTC
TRBJ2-7 TRBV2 . . CASRTEREDYAQYF TGTGCCAGCAGAACAGAACGTGAGGACTACGCGCAGTACTTC
TRBJ2-7 TRBV6-5 many TRBD1 CASSYAGGLASYEQYF TGTGCCAGCAGTTACGCAGGGGGCCTAGCGAGCTACGAGCAGTACTTC
TRBJ2-7 TRBV29-1 . TRBD1 CSVGRPGGYEQYF TGCAGCGTTGGGAGGCCAGGGGGCTACGAGCAGTACTTC
TRBJ1-4 TRBV18 . . CASSLGTQEKLFF TGTGCCAGCTCCCTCGGGACACAAGAAAAACTGTTTTTT
TRBJ1-6 TRBV7-2 . TRBD1 CASSRGTGPSNVGF TGTGCCAGCAGCCGCGGGACAGGTCCCTCAAACGTGGGCTTT
TRBJ1-2 TRBV7-9 . . CASSQDAGLADGTTF TGTGCCAGCAGCCAAGACGCGGGACTAGCGGATGGGACAACCTTC
TRBJ1-2 TRBV10-3 once . CAISESYGTLSNYGYTF TGTGCCATCAGTGAGTCCTATGGGACACTTTCTAACTATGGCTACACCTTC
TRBJ1-6 TRBV11-1 . . CASSSIRVTGGSPLHF TGTGCCAGCAGCTCCATCCGGGTAACCGGCGGCTCACCCCTCCACTTT
TRBJ1-5 TRBV5-5 . . CASSSSTPGNSNQPQHF TGTGCCAGCAGTTCCTCGACGCCGGGGAATAGCAATCAGCCCCAGCATTTT
TRBJ1-1 TRBV19 many . CASTPMSVPPRAFF TGTGCCAGTACTCCCATGTCCGTACCCCCGCGGGCTTTCTTT
TRBJ2-2 TRBV20-1 many . CSATQRNTGELFF TGCAGTGCTACACAACGGAACACCGGGGAGCTGTTTTTT
TRBJ1-6 TRBV7-3 . TRBD1 CASSQYRGYNSPLHF TGTGCCAGCAGTCAGTACAGGGGGTATAATTCTCCCCTCCACTTT
TRBJ1-2 TRBV24-1 once TRBD1 CATRATGGSGYTF TGTGCCACCAGGGCTACAGGGGGCAGTGGCTACACCTTC
TRBJ1-6 TRBV7-2 . . CASSLALGASQALHF TGCGCCAGCAGCTTGGCCCTCGGGGCTTCTCAAGCCCTTCACTTT
TRBJ2-5 TRBV7-2 . . CASSRSRFLSYGYF TGTGCCAGCAGCCGTTCCCGATTTTTGAGCTATGGCTACTTC
TRBJ2-6 TRBV20-1 once . CSARGGTGGSNVLTF TGCAGTGCTAGAGGTGGGACGGGTGGGTCCAACGTCCTGACTTTC
TRBJ1-4 TRBV6-2/TRBV6-3 few . CASSYRRGGAHAGENEKLFF TGTGCCAGCAGTTATAGGAGGGGAGGAGCTCATGCAGGGGAAAATGAAAAACTGTTTTTT
TRBJ2-3 TRBV2 . . CASSRGLQTDTDTQCF TGTGCCAGCAGCCGGGGGTTGCAAACTGACACAGATACGCAGTGTTTT